The present T cell receptor (beta chain) was sequenced within a study of shared clonotypes between healthy human individuals. Study results and limitations: A generally larger estimated richness was seen in naive subsets than in memory subsets. Unshared clonotypes carried lower generation probabilities than those common to all four donors.

V lost 4 bases to trimming and J lost 4 bases; unmatched junction nucleotides: 1. Germline loops: CDR1 SGHAT, CDR2 FQNNGV. The CDR3 spans 13 residues. TCRdb keeps only in-frame clones here, not all; method: immunoSEQ multiplex PCR. Counted here are 850,000 to 1,100,000 clones, roughly 80% occurring once; the ten biggest clones make up roughly 0.9%. As regards this clone: Its antigen is as yet unknown.

The sequence was collected from a man between 18 and 35 years old in good health. Some clones in this sample may be carry-over from other donors' samples. The sample comprised memory CD4+ T cells from PBMCs. Subset of the sample: CD45RA-negative fraction. The chain uses TRBV11-2 and TRBJ2-5; 9 nucleotides align to TRBD1. The CDR3 DNA is TGTGCCAGCAGCTCACAGGGGGCAGAGACCCAGTACTTC. Encoded protein: CASSSQGAETQYF.